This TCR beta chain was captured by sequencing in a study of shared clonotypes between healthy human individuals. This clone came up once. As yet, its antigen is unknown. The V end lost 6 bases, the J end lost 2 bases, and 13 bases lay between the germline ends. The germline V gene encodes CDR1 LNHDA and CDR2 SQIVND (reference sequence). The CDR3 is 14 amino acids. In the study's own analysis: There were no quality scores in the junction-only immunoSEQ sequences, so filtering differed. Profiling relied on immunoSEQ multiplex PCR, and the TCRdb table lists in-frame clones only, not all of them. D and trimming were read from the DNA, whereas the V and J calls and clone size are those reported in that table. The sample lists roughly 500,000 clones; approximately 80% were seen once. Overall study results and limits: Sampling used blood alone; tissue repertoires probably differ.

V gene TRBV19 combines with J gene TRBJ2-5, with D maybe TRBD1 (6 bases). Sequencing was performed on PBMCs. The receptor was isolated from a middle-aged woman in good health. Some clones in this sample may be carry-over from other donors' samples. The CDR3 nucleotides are TGTGCCAGTAGCCAGGGGACGGTTCAAGAGACCCAGTACTTC. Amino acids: CASSQGTVQETQYF.